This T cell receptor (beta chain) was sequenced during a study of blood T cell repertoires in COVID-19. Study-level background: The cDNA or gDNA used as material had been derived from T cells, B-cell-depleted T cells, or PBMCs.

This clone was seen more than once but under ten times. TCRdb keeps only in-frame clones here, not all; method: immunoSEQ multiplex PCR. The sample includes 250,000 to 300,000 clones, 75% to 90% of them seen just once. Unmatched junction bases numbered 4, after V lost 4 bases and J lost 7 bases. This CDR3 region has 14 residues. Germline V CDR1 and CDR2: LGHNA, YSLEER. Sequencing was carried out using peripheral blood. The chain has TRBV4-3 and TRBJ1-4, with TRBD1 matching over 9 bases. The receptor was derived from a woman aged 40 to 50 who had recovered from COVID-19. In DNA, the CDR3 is TGCGCCAGCAGCCCGGGACAGGGTGCTGAAAAACTGTTTTTT. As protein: CASSPGQGAEKLFF.